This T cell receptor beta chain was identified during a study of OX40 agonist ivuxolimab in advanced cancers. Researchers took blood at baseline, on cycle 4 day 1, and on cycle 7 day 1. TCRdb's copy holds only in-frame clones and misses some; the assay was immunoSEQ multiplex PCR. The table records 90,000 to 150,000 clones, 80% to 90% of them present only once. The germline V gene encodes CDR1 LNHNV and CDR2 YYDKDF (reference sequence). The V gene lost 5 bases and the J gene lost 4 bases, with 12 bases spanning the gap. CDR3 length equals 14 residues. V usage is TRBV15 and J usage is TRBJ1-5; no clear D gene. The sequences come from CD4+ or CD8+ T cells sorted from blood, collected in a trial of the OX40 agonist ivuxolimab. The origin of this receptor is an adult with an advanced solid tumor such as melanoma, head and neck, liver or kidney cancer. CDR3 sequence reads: CATSGAGDNQPQHF. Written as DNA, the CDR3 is TGTGCCACCAGCGGAGCGGGAGATAATCAGCCCCAGCATTTT.